These T cell receptor beta chains were read from a single sample in a study of blood T cell repertoires in COVID-19. Data came from immunoSEQ multiplex PCR; TCRdb stores just in-frame clones and leaves some out. The data contain under 75,000 clones, approximately 79% of them singletons. Specimen: peripheral blood. These receptors originate from a woman aged 70-85 years with acute or convalescent COVID-19. Each CDR3 is given with its conserved first and last residue. The D gene is left open where the match is weak. The size entry is marked missing in some rows and otherwise reads once, few, many or a size class.

v_call: TRBV24-1; j_call: TRBJ1-4; d_call: NA; clone_size: NA; cdr3_aa: CATSDTTGGVEKLFF; cdr3_nt: TGTGCCACCAGTGACACGACAGGCGGAGTTGAAAAACTGTTTTTT
v_call: TRBV5-3; j_call: TRBJ2-4; d_call: TRBD2; clone_size: NA; cdr3_aa: CARSFALTSMAKNIQYF; cdr3_nt: TGTGCCAGAAGCTTCGCCTTGACTAGCATGGCCAAAAACATTCAGTACTTC
v_call: TRBV4-3; j_call: TRBJ1-4; d_call: TRBD1; clone_size: NA; cdr3_aa: CASSHGYRGQSEKLFF; cdr3_nt: TGCGCCAGCAGCCATGGGTACAGGGGGCAGAGTGAAAAACTGTTTTTT
v_call: TRBV7-9; j_call: TRBJ1-3; d_call: TRBD1; clone_size: NA; cdr3_aa: CASSQTGPGNTIYF; cdr3_nt: TGTGCCAGCAGCCAGACAGGGCCTGGAAACACCATATATTTT
v_call: TRBV11-2; j_call: TRBJ2-5; d_call: NA; clone_size: few; cdr3_aa: CASSPSLGRETQYF; cdr3_nt: TGTGCCAGCAGCCCCAGCTTGGGCCGAGAGACCCAGTACTTC
v_call: TRBV3-1/TRBV3-2; j_call: TRBJ2-7; d_call: TRBD2; clone_size: NA; cdr3_aa: CASSQLRRSSGGNEQYF; cdr3_nt: TGTGCCAGCAGCCAACTACGACGCAGCAGCGGGGGGAACGAGCAGTACTTC
v_call: TRBV23-1; j_call: TRBJ2-7; d_call: TRBD1; clone_size: NA; cdr3_aa: CASWTRDRAPYEQYF; cdr3_nt: TGCGCCAGCTGGACCCGGGACAGGGCCCCCTACGAGCAGTACTTC
v_call: TRBV19; j_call: TRBJ2-2; d_call: TRBD2; clone_size: NA; cdr3_aa: CASKMRSGDWAGELFF; cdr3_nt: TGTGCCAGTAAGATGCGCAGCGGGGATTGGGCCGGGGAGCTGTTTTTT
v_call: TRBV5-8; j_call: TRBJ1-5; d_call: NA; clone_size: NA; cdr3_aa: CASRGTRSQPQHF; cdr3_nt: TGTGCCAGCAGGGGGACTAGGAGTCAGCCCCAGCATTTT
v_call: TRBV11-3; j_call: TRBJ1-1; d_call: NA; clone_size: NA; cdr3_aa: CASSPVPGRNTEAFF; cdr3_nt: TGTGCCAGCAGCCCGGTCCCAGGCCGGAACACTGAAGCTTTCTTT
v_call: TRBV18; j_call: TRBJ2-7; d_call: NA; clone_size: NA; cdr3_aa: CASSPPKGRDYEQYF; cdr3_nt: TGTGCCAGCTCACCACCTAAGGGCAGGGACTACGAGCAGTACTTC
v_call: TRBV6-1; j_call: TRBJ1-6; d_call: NA; clone_size: NA; cdr3_aa: CASSYTGLSPLHF; cdr3_nt: TGTGCCAGCAGTTATACAGGGTTATCACCCCTCCACTTT
v_call: TRBV2; j_call: TRBJ2-2; d_call: NA; clone_size: NA; cdr3_aa: CASRFRGSNTGELFF; cdr3_nt: TGTGCCAGCAGGTTTCGGGGGAGCAACACCGGGGAGCTGTTTTTT
v_call: TRBV10-3; j_call: TRBJ2-3; d_call: TRBD2; clone_size: NA; cdr3_aa: CATTSGGDPSTDTQYF; cdr3_nt: TGTGCCACAACTAGCGGGGGGGACCCTAGCACAGATACGCAGTATTTT
v_call: TRBV7-5; j_call: TRBJ2-2; d_call: NA; clone_size: NA; cdr3_aa: CVRSPDREDVGELFF; cdr3_nt: TGTGTCAGAAGTCCCGACAGGGAGGACGTCGGGGAGCTGTTTTTT
v_call: TRBV27; j_call: TRBJ2-3; d_call: TRBD2; clone_size: NA; cdr3_aa: CASLERGGADTQYF; cdr3_nt: TGTGCCAGCCTCGAGCGGGGAGGAGCAGATACGCAGTATTTT
v_call: TRBV2; j_call: TRBJ2-3; d_call: TRBD2; clone_size: NA; cdr3_aa: CASSEASAGGSTDTQYF; cdr3_nt: TGTGCCAGCAGTGAAGCGAGTGCGGGGGGCTCAACAGATACGCAGTATTTT
v_call: TRBV2; j_call: TRBJ2-3; d_call: NA; clone_size: NA; cdr3_aa: CASSDRRGITDTQYF; cdr3_nt: TGTGCCAGCAGTGATCGGCGGGGAATCACAGATACGCAGTATTTT
v_call: TRBV5-4; j_call: TRBJ2-1; d_call: TRBD2; clone_size: NA; cdr3_aa: CASSLAGGPNNEQFF; cdr3_nt: TGTGCCAGCAGCCTAGCGGGGGGGCCGAACAATGAGCAGTTCTTC
v_call: TRBV18; j_call: TRBJ1-5; d_call: TRBD1; clone_size: NA; cdr3_aa: CASSREYRGQGQPQHF; cdr3_nt: TGTGCCAGCTCCCGAGAGTACAGGGGGCAGGGGCAGCCCCAGCATTTT
v_call: TRBV5-1; j_call: TRBJ2-1; d_call: NA; clone_size: NA; cdr3_aa: CASSLSRLTGYNEQFF; cdr3_nt: TGCGCCAGCAGCTTGTCTCGTTTAACAGGGTACAATGAGCAGTTCTTC
v_call: TRBV12-2; j_call: TRBJ2-5; d_call: NA; clone_size: NA; cdr3_aa: CASRFLAGLQETQYF; cdr3_nt: TGTGCAAGTCGCTTCTTGGCGGGGCTCCAAGAGACCCAGTACTTC
v_call: TRBV4-1; j_call: TRBJ1-2; d_call: NA; clone_size: NA; cdr3_aa: CASTLGEPNYGYTF; cdr3_nt: TGCGCCAGCACCCTAGGGGAACCCAACTATGGCTACACCTTC
v_call: TRBV11-3; j_call: TRBJ2-5; d_call: TRBD1; clone_size: NA; cdr3_aa: CASSRRDSKETQYF; cdr3_nt: TGTGCCAGCAGCCGCCGGGACAGCAAAGAGACCCAGTACTTC
v_call: TRBV29-1; j_call: TRBJ2-3; d_call: TRBD2; clone_size: NA; cdr3_aa: CSVRGTSGSGDTQYF; cdr3_nt: TGCAGCGTCCGCGGGACTAGCGGTTCGGGGGATACGCAGTATTTT
v_call: TRBV6-5; j_call: TRBJ1-2; d_call: NA; clone_size: NA; cdr3_aa: CASRRQSLDGYTF; cdr3_nt: TGTGCCAGCAGGCGACAGTCTCTAGATGGCTACACCTTC
v_call: TRBV5-6; j_call: TRBJ1-3; d_call: NA; clone_size: NA; cdr3_aa: CASSGGRPRRNTIYF; cdr3_nt: TGTGCCAGCAGCGGCGGGCGACCCCGTCGAAACACCATATATTTT
v_call: TRBV27; j_call: TRBJ2-1; d_call: TRBD2; clone_size: NA; cdr3_aa: CASSFFAGGLSYNEQFF; cdr3_nt: TGTGCCAGCAGTTTTTTCGCGGGGGGGCTATCCTACAATGAGCAGTTCTTC
v_call: TRBV14; j_call: TRBJ2-3; d_call: NA; clone_size: NA; cdr3_aa: CASSQLRLGGTDTQYF; cdr3_nt: TGTGCCAGCAGCCAACTGCGGCTAGGGGGCACAGATACGCAGTATTTT
v_call: TRBV5-4; j_call: TRBJ2-3; d_call: TRBD2; clone_size: NA; cdr3_aa: CASSTRTSYTDTQYF; cdr3_nt: TGTGCCAGCAGCACCCGGACTAGCTACACAGATACGCAGTATTTT
v_call: TRBV29-1; j_call: TRBJ2-7; d_call: NA; clone_size: NA; cdr3_aa: CSVEREAAEQYF; cdr3_nt: TGCAGCGTTGAAAGGGAAGCGGCCGAGCAGTACTTC
v_call: TRBV2; j_call: TRBJ2-4; d_call: TRBD1; clone_size: NA; cdr3_aa: CASGATGQVGYIQYF; cdr3_nt: TGTGCCAGCGGGGCTACGGGACAGGTCGGATACATTCAGTACTTC
v_call: TRBV11-2; j_call: TRBJ2-7; d_call: NA; clone_size: NA; cdr3_aa: CASSLDRHEQYF; cdr3_nt: TGTGCCAGCAGCTTAGATCGTCACGAGCAGTACTTC
v_call: TRBV25-1; j_call: TRBJ1-1; d_call: NA; clone_size: NA; cdr3_aa: CASSAYTGTEAFF; cdr3_nt: TGTGCCAGCAGTGCCTATACGGGGACTGAAGCTTTCTTT
v_call: TRBV27; j_call: TRBJ2-5; d_call: TRBD2; clone_size: NA; cdr3_aa: CASRLLAGGETQYF; cdr3_nt: TGTGCCAGCAGGCTACTAGCGGGGGGGGAGACCCAGTACTTC
v_call: TRBV7-3; j_call: TRBJ2-2; d_call: TRBD2; clone_size: NA; cdr3_aa: CASSMTSPGELFF; cdr3_nt: TGTGCCAGCAGTATGACTAGCCCCGGGGAGCTGTTTTTT
v_call: TRBV7-3; j_call: TRBJ2-7; d_call: TRBD2; clone_size: NA; cdr3_aa: CASSETSYSHEQYF; cdr3_nt: TGTGCCAGCAGCGAGACTAGCTATTCCCACGAGCAGTACTTC
v_call: TRBV5-1; j_call: TRBJ2-2; d_call: TRBD2; clone_size: NA; cdr3_aa: CASSPGLASTGELFF; cdr3_nt: TGCGCCAGCAGCCCGGGACTAGCTTCCACCGGGGAGCTGTTTTTT
v_call: TRBV4-3; j_call: TRBJ1-6; d_call: NA; clone_size: NA; cdr3_aa: CASSQVLEDSPLHF; cdr3_nt: TGCGCCAGCAGCCAAGTCCTCGAGGATTCACCCCTCCACTTT
v_call: TRBV12-5; j_call: TRBJ1-4; d_call: NA; clone_size: NA; cdr3_aa: CASGLDREKLFF; cdr3_nt: TGTGCTAGTGGTTTGGACAGGGAAAAACTGTTTTTT
v_call: TRBV12-1; j_call: TRBJ2-5; d_call: NA; clone_size: NA; cdr3_aa: CASKTPRLAGDAQETQYF; cdr3_nt: TGTGCCAGCAAAACCCCCAGACTAGCGGGGGACGCACAAGAGACCCAGTACTTC
v_call: TRBV9; j_call: TRBJ2-2; d_call: NA; clone_size: few; cdr3_aa: CASSGSDYLTGELFF; cdr3_nt: TGTGCCAGCAGCGGTAGTGACTATCTCACCGGGGAGCTGTTTTTT
v_call: TRBV14; j_call: TRBJ2-7; d_call: TRBD2; clone_size: NA; cdr3_aa: CASSQLRLAGDRRSEQYF; cdr3_nt: TGTGCCAGCAGCCAACTGCGACTAGCGGGGGACCGTCGATCCGAGCAGTACTTC
v_call: TRBV15; j_call: TRBJ1-6; d_call: TRBD1; clone_size: few; cdr3_aa: CATSRDSRQGGSPLHF; cdr3_nt: TGTGCCACCAGCAGAGATTCGAGGCAGGGGGGATCACCCCTCCACTTT
v_call: TRBV5-1; j_call: TRBJ1-6; d_call: TRBD1; clone_size: few; cdr3_aa: CASRPDRGGSPLHF; cdr3_nt: TGCGCCAGCAGGCCCGACAGGGGGGGATCACCCCTCCACTTT